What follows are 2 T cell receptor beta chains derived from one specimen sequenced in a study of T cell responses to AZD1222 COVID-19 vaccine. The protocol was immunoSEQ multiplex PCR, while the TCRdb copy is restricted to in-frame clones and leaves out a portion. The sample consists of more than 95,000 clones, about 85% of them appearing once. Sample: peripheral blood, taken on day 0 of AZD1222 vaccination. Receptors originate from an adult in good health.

CDR3 residues: CASSTRTGGDYGYTF. The DNA for the CDR3 is TGTGCCAGCAGCACACGGACAGGGGGCGACTATGGCTACACCTTC. The rearrangement joins TRBV9 to TRBJ1-2, with TRBD1 identical over 11 bases. V shed 4 bases and J 3 bases; nucleotides not matched to a gene: 5. Germline CDR1 is SGDLS and CDR2 is YYNGEE. This CDR3 is 15 amino acids long.

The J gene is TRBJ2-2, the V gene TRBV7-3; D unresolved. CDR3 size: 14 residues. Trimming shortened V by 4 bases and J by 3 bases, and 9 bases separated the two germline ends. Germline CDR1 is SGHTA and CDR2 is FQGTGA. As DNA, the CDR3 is TGTGCCAGCAGCTCCGGATGGTACACCGGGGAGCTGTTTTTT. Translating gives CASSSGWYTGELFF.